A selection of T cell receptor beta chains follows, all from one sample in a study of OX40 agonist ivuxolimab in advanced cancers. TCRdb's table, derived via immunoSEQ multiplex PCR, lists solely in-frame clones and lacks some. The data hold about 64,000 clones, with around 93% observed a single time. The specimen comprised CD4+ or CD8+ T cells sorted from blood, sampled in a trial of the OX40 agonist ivuxolimab. These receptors originate from an adult with an advanced solid tumor such as melanoma, head and neck, liver or kidney cancer. Both conserved end residues are part of each CDR3. D genes are given only for firm matches. The size of a clone is reported for some rows only, either as once, few or many, or as a class for expanded clones.

TRBV30,TRBJ2-3,NA,TRBD2,CAWTKGLAGVSDTQYF,TGTGCCTGGACCAAGGGACTAGCGGGAGTCTCAGATACGCAGTATTTT
TRBV7-2,TRBJ1-4,NA,TRBD1,CASSGRQGGTNEKLFF,TGTGCCAGCAGCGGTCGACAGGGAGGGACTAATGAAAAACTGTTTTTT
TRBV28,TRBJ2-1,NA,TRBD2,CASSPVGLARRGFF,TGTGCCAGCAGTCCGGTGGGACTAGCGAGACGTGGGTTCTTC
TRBV10-3,TRBJ1-2,NA,NA,CAISEDTVVFGYTF,TGTGCCATCAGTGAGGACACAGTGGTATTTGGCTACACCTTC
TRBV7-8,TRBJ2-1,NA,TRBD2,CASSPRTSGTYNEQFF,TGTGCCAGCAGCCCGAGGACTAGCGGTACGTACAATGAGCAGTTCTTC
TRBV7-2,TRBJ2-6,NA,TRBD2,CASPTGGRLSPGANVLTF,TGTGCCAGCCCCACGGGCGGGAGGCTATCCCCCGGGGCCAACGTCCTGACTTTC
TRBV19,TRBJ2-1,NA,NA,CASSIQGLVNEQFF,TGTGCCAGTAGTATACAGGGACTGGTCAATGAGCAGTTCTTC
TRBV10-3,TRBJ2-1,NA,TRBD2,CAIRGTSGDSYNEQFF,TGTGCCATTAGAGGGACTAGCGGAGACTCATACAATGAGCAGTTCTTC
TRBV7-6,TRBJ1-2,NA,TRBD1,CASSLEPVTGGESYTF,TGTGCCAGCAGCTTAGAACCTGTGACAGGGGGCGAAAGCTACACCTTC
TRBV19,TRBJ2-5,few,TRBD2,CASSELAGPGETQYF,TGTGCCAGTAGTGAGCTAGCGGGACCGGGTGAGACCCAGTACTTC
TRBV19,TRBJ1-5,NA,NA,CASSLSGGLGNQPQHF,TGTGCCAGCAGCCTCTCGGGGGGGTTAGGCAATCAGCCCCAGCATTTT
TRBV5-8,TRBJ2-1,NA,TRBD2,CASSSSGTTYNEQFF,TGTGCCAGCAGCTCTAGCGGGACTACCTACAATGAGCAGTTCTTC
TRBV6-6,TRBJ2-6,NA,NA,CASSGGFGGANVLTF,TGTGCCAGCAGTGGGGGCTTTGGTGGGGCCAACGTCCTGACTTTC
TRBV12-2,TRBJ2-1,NA,NA,CASRLALPGRAFQGGNEQFF,TGTGCAAGTCGCTTAGCTCTGCCCGGGAGGGCCTTTCAGGGAGGCAATGAGCAGTTCTTC
TRBV7-9,TRBJ2-7,NA,TRBD1,CASTKGTGDYEQYF,TGTGCCAGCACCAAGGGGACAGGGGACTACGAGCAGTACTTC
TRBV6-5,TRBJ1-5,NA,NA,CASSSNMLSQPQHF,TGTGCCAGCAGTTCCAACATGCTGTCCCAGCCCCAGCATTTT
TRBV9,TRBJ2-1,NA,TRBD2,CASSVAAGGDEQFF,TGTGCCAGCAGCGTAGCAGCGGGAGGCGATGAGCAGTTCTTC
TRBV7-9,TRBJ2-7,NA,TRBD2,CASQPREVSYEQYF,TGTGCCAGCCAGCCCCGGGAGGTTTCCTACGAGCAGTACTTC